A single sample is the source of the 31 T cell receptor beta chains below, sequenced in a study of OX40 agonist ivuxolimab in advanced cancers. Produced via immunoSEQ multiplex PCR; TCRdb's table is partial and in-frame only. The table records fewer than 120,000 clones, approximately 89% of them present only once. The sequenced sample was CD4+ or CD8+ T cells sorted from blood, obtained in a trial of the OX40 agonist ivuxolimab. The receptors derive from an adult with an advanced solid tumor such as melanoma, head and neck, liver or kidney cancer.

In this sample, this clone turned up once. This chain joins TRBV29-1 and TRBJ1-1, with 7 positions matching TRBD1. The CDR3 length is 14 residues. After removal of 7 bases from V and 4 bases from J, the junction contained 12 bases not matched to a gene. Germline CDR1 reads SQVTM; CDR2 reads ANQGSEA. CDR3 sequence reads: CSAHRGLLGTEAFF. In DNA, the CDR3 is TGCAGCGCCCACAGGGGACTGTTAGGCACTGAAGCTTTCTTT.

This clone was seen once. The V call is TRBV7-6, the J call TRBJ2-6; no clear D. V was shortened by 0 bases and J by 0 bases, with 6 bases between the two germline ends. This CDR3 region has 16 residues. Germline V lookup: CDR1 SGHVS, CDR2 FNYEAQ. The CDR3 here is CASSLAVTSGANVLTF. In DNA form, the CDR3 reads TGTGCCAGCAGCTTAGCCGTTACCTCTGGGGCCAACGTCCTGACTTTC.

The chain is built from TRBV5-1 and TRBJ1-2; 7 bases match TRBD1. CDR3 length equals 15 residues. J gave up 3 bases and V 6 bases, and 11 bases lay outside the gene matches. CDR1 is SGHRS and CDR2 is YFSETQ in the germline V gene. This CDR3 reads CASTATPGTDYGYTF. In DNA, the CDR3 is TGCGCCAGCACGGCAACCCCCGGGACAGACTATGGCTACACCTTC.

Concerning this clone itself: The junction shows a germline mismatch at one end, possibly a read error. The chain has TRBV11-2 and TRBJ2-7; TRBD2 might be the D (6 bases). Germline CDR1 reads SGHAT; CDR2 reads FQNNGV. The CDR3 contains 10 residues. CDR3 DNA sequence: TGTGCCAGCATCGGCGGGACCTCATGCTTC. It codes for CASIGGTSCF.

The CDR3 reads CASSRTSGGGGDTQYF. The CDR3 nucleotides read TGTGCCAGCAGCAGGACTAGCGGGGGAGGGGGAGATACGCAGTATTTT. V gene TRBV6-6 combines with J gene TRBJ2-3; 13 nucleotides agree with TRBD2. Germline V gene lookup returns CDR1 MNHNY and CDR2 SVGAGI (reference sequence). Unmatched junction bases numbered 8, after V lost 6 bases and J lost 5 bases. The CDR3 consists of 16 residues.

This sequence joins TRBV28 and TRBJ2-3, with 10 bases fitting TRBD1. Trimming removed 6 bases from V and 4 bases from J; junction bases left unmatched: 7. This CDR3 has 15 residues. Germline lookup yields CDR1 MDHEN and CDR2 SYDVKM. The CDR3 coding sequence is TGTGCCAGCAGATTCGACAGGGGGCGCGCAGATACGCAGTATTTT. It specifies CASRFDRGRADTQYF. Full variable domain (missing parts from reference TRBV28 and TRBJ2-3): DVKVTQSSRYLVKRTGEKVFLECVQDMDHENMFWYRQDPGLGLRLIYFSYDVKMKEKGDIPEGYSVSREKKERFSLILESASTNQTSMYLCASRFDRGRADTQYFGPGTRLTVL.

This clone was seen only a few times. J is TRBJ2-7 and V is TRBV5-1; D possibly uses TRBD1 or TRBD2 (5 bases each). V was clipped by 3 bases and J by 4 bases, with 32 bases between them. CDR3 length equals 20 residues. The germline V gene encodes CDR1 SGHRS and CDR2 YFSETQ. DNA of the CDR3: TGCGCCAGCAGCTACACTAACGAAAAGGGACGGTCAGCTGGGGATTACGAGCAGTACTTC. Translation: CASSYTNEKGRSAGDYEQYF.

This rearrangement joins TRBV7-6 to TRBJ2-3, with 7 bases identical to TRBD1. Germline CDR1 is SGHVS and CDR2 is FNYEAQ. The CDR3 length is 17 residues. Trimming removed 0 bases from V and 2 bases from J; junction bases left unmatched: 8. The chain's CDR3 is CASSLALFTGDTDTQYF. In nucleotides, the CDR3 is TGTGCCAGCAGCTTAGCGCTCTTTACAGGGGACACAGATACGCAGTATTTT.

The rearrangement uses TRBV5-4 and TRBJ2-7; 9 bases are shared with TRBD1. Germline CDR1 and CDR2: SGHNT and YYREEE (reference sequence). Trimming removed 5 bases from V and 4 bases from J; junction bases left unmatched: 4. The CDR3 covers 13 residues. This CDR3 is CASSLTGGYEQYF. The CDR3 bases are TGTGCCAGCAGTCTGACAGGGGGGTACGAGCAGTACTTC.

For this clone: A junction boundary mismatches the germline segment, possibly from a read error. In nucleotides, the CDR3 is TGCGCCAGCAGCTTGTTAGAGACCGTGGTCTTC. This codes for CASSLLETVVF. The chain is built from TRBV5-1 and TRBJ2-1; no clear D. CDR1 is SGHRS and CDR2 is YFSETQ in the germline V gene. CDR3 size: 11 residues.

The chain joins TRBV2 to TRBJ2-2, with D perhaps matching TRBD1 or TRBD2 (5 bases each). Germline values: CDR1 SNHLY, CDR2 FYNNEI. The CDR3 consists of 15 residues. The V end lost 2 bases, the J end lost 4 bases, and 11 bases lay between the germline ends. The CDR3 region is CASSETLGATGELFF. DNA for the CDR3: TGTGCCAGCAGTGAAACCCTCGGGGCCACCGGGGAGCTGTTTTTT.

CDR3 DNA sequence: TGTGCCTGGAGTGTACGGGGGGCGTTGACAGATACGCAGTATTTT. Translating it yields CAWSVRGALTDTQYF. V gene TRBV30 combines with J gene TRBJ2-3, with D maybe TRBD2 (7 bases). The V end was cut by 0 bases, the J end by 3 bases, with 13 bases between. The CDR3 is made up of 15 amino acids. Germline V CDR1 and CDR2: GTSNPN, SVGIG (reference sequence).

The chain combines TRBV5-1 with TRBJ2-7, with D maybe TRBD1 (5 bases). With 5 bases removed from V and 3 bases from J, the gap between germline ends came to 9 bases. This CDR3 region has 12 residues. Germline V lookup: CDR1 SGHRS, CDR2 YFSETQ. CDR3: CASRGVGYEQYF. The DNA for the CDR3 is TGCGCCAGCAGAGGGGTAGGCTACGAGCAGTACTTC.

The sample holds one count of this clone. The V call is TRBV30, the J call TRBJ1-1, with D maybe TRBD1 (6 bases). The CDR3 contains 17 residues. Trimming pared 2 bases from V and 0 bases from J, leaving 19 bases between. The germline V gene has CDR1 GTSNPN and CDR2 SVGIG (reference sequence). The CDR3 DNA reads TGTGCCTGGAGTACAGGGAGGCTCACTGTGATGAACACTGAAGCTTTCTTT. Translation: CAWSTGRLTVMNTEAFF. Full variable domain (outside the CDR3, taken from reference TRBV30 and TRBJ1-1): SQTIHQWPATLVQPVGSPLSLECTVEGTSNPNLYWYRQAAGRGLQLLFYSVGIGQISSEVPQNLSASRPQDRQFILSSKKLLLSDSGFYLCAWSTGRLTVMNTEAFFGQGTRLTVV.

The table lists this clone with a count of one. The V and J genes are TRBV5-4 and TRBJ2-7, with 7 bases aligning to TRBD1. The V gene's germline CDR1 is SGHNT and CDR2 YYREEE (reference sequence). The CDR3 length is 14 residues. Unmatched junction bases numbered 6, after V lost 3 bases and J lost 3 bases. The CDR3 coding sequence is TGTGCCAGCAGCTCTTCCGGGACAGTCTACGAGCAGTACTTC. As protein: CASSSSGTVYEQYF.

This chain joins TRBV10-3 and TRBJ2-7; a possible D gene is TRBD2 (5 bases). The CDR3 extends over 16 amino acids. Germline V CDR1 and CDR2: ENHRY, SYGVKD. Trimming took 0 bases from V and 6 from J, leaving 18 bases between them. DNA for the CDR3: TGTGCCATCAGTGAGTCCGGTCAGGAGGTCCGTGCCGAGCAGTACTTC. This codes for CAISESGQEVRAEQYF.

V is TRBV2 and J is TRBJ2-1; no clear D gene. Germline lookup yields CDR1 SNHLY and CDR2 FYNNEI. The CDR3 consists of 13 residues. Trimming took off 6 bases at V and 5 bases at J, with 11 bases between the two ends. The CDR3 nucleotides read TGTGCCAGCAGGGACCGACGGAACAATGAGCAGTTCTTC. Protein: CASRDRRNNEQFF.

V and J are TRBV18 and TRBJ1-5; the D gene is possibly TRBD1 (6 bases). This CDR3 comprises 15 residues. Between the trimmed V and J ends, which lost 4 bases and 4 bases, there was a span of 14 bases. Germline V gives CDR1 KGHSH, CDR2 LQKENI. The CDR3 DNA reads TGTGCCAGCTCACGACGGGGGCCTGTTAATCAGCCCCAGCATTTT. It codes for CASSRRGPVNQPQHF. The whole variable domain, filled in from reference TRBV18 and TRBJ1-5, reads NAGVMQNPRHLVRRRGQEARLRCSPMKGHSHVYWYRQLPEEGLKFMVYLQKENIIDESGMPKERFSAEFPKEGPSILRIQQVVRGDSAAYFCASSRRGPVNQPQHFGDGTRLSIL.

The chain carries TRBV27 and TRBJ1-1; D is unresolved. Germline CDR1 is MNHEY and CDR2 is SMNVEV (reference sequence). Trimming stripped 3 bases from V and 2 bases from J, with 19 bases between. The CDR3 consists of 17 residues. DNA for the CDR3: TGTGCCAGCAGTTTGGTTTTCGGCGGGGAACCTAACACTGAAGCTTTCTTT. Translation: CASSLVFGGEPNTEAFF.

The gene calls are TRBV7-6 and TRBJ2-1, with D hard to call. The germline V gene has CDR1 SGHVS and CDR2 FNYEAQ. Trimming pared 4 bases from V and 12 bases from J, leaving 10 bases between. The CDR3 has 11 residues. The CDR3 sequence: CASSSTSGQFF. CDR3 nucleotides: TGTGCCAGCAGCTCAACGTCTGGGCAGTTCTTC.

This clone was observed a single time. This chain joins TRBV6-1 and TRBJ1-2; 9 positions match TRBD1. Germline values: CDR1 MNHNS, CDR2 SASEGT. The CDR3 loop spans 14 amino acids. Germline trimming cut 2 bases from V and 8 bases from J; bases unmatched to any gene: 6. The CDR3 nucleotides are TGTGCCAGCAGTGAAATAGGGACAGGGTACGGCTACACCTTC. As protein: CASSEIGTGYGYTF.

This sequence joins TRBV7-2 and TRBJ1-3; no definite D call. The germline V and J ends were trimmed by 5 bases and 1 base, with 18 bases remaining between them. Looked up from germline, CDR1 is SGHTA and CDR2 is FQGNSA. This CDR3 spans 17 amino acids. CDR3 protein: CASSESPPSISGNTIYF. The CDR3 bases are TGTGCCAGCAGCGAATCCCCTCCCAGTATTTCTGGAAACACCATATATTTT.

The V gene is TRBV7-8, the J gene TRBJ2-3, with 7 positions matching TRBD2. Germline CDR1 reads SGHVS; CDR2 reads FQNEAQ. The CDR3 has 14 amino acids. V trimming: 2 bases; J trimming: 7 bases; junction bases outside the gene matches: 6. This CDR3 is CASSLKGGPYTQYF. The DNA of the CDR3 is TGTGCCAGCAGCTTAAAGGGAGGGCCTTATACGCAGTATTTT.

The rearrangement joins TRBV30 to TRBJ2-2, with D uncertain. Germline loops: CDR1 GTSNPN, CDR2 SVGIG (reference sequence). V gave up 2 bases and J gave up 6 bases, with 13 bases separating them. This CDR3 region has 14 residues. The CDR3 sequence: CAWSRSAFAGELFF. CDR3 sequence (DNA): TGTGCCTGGAGTCGTTCCGCCTTCGCCGGGGAGCTGTTTTTT.

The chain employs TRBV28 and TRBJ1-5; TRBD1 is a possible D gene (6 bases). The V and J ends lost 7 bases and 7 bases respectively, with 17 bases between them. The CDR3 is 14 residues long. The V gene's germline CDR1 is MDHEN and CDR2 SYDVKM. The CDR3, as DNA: TGTGCCAGCAATCAGCAGGGGCGGACACAGCCCCAGCATTTT. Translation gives CASNQQGRTQPQHF.

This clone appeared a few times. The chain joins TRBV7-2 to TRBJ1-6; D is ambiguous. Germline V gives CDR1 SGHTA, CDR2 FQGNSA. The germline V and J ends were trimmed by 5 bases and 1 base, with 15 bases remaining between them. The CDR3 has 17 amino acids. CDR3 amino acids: CASSPGPLGSYNSPLHF. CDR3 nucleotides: TGTGCCAGCAGCCCCGGCCCCCTCGGGTCCTATAATTCACCCCTCCACTTT.

CDR3: CASSLMGSGANVLTF. In nucleotides, the CDR3 is TGTGCCAGCAGCTTGATGGGCTCTGGGGCCAACGTCCTGACTTTC. V gene TRBV7-9 combines with J gene TRBJ2-6; no definite D call. With 3 bases removed from V and 0 bases from J, the gap between germline ends came to 6 bases. Germline CDR1 and CDR2: SEHNR and FQNEAQ (reference sequence). CDR3 size: 15 residues.

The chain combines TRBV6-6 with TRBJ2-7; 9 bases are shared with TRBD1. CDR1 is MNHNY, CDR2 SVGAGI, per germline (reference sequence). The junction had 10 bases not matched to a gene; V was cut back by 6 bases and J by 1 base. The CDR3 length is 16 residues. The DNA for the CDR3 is TGTGCCAGCAGCCCCAACGCGGGACAGGGTTCCTACGAGCAGTACTTC. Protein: CASSPNAGQGSYEQYF.

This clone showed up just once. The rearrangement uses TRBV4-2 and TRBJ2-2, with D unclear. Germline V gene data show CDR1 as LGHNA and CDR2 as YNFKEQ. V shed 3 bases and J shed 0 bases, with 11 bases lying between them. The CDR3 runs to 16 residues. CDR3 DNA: TGTGCCAGCAGCCAGATCAGTGCTTCGAACACCGGGGAGCTGTTTTTT. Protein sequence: CASSQISASNTGELFF.

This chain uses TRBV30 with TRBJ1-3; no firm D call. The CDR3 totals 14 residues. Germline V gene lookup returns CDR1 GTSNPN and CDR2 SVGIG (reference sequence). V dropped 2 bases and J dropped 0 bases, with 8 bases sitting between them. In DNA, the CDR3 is TGTGCCTGGAGTAACCCGGACTCTGGAAACACCATATATTTT. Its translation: CAWSNPDSGNTIYF.

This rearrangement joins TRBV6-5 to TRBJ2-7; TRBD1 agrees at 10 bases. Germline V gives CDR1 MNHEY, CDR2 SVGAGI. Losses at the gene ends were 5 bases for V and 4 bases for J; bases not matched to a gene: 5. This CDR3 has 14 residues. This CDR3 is CASSTRTGGYEQYF. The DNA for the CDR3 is TGTGCCAGCAGTACCCGGACAGGGGGTTACGAGCAGTACTTC.